This T cell receptor beta chain was sequenced during a study of T cell responses to AZD1222 COVID-19 vaccine. General study points: Only six AZD1222 recipients tested seropositive at baseline. Nearly half of spike-specific TCRs reportedly target variant regions that are unmutated in the B.1.351 and B.1.1.7 variants. Most donors were white British and more were female, and clonal diversity was possibly underestimated.

Here immunoSEQ multiplex PCR was the method, and the copy in TCRdb shows in-frame clones only, minus some. The repertoire holds about 140,000 clones, with roughly 92% as singletons. The germline CDR1 and CDR2 sequences are MNHEY and SVGAGI. V lost 4 bases and J lost 1; bases outside the gene matches: 3. The CDR3 has 16 amino acids. Comments on this clone: Its antigen is unidentified.

The sequence came from an adult in good health. The chain carries TRBV6-5 and TRBJ2-5, with TRBD2 matching over 13 bases. This material consisted of peripheral blood, taken on day 0 of AZD1222 vaccination. The CDR3, as DNA: TGTGCCAGCAGTTTGACTAGCGGGAGGCTCCAAGAGACCCAGTACTTC. Amino acids: CASSLTSGRLQETQYF.